This TCR beta chain is from a study of OX40 agonist ivuxolimab in advanced cancers. At baseline, cycle 4 day 1, and cycle 7 day 1, blood was sampled. This table comes from immunoSEQ multiplex PCR, and its TCRdb copy is limited to in-frame clones, with some not included. This sample yields about 54,000 clones, of which roughly 88% are seen a single time; over 3% belongs to the top ten. The CDR3 length is 13 residues. Trimming cost V 2 bases and J 6 bases, with 10 bases left between them. The germline V gene encodes CDR1 ENHRY and CDR2 SYGVKD. The chain combines TRBV10-3 with TRBJ1-1; a possible D gene is TRBD1 (6 bases). This TCR came from an adult with an advanced solid tumor such as melanoma, head and neck, liver or kidney cancer. This specimen consisted of CD4+ or CD8+ T cells sorted from blood, obtained in a trial of the OX40 agonist ivuxolimab. The CDR3 DNA follows: TGTGCCATCAGTGAGCACAGGGACCCTGAAGCTTTCTTT. Amino acids: CAISEHRDPEAFF.